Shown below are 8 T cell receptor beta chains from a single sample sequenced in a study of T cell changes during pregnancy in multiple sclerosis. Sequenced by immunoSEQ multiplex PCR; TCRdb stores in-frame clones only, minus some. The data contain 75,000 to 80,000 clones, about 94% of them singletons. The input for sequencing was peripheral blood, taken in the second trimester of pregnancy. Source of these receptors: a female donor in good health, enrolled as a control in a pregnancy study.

The CDR3 DNA follows: TGTGCCAGCAGTGAAGCGGGTGGACAGGTGAACAATGAGCAGTTCTTC. Its protein product is CASSEAGGQVNNEQFF. The chain uses TRBV2 and TRBJ2-1, with 7 nucleotides matching TRBD1. V was clipped by 0 bases and J by 5 bases; unmatched bases: 7. This CDR3 is 16 amino acids long. CDR1 and CDR2 from the germline V gene are SNHLY and FYNNEI.

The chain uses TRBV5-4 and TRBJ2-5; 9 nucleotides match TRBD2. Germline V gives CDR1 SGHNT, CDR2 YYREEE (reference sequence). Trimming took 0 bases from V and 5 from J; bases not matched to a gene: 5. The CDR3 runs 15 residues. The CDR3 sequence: CASSLGLAGTETQYF. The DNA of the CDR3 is TGTGCCAGCAGCTTGGGGCTAGCGGGGACGGAGACCCAGTACTTC.

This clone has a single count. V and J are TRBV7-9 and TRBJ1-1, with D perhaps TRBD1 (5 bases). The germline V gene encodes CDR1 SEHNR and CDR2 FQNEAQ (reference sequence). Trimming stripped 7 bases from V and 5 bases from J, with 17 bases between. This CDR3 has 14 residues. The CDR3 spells CASTSSPGRTEAFF. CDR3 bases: TGTGCCAGCACCTCCTCTCCAGGGCGGACTGAAGCTTTCTTT.

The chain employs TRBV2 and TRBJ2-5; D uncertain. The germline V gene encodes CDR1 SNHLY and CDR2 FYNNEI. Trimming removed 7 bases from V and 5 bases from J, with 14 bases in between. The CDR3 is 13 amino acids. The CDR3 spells CASISWAGETQYF. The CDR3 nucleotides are TGTGCCAGCATCTCATGGGCTGGGGAGACCCAGTACTTC.

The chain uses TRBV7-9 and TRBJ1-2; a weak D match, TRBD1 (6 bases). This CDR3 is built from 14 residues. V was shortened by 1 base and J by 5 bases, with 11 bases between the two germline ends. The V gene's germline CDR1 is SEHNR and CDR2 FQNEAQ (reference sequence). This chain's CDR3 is CASSLDQGGYGYTF. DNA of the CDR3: TGTGCCAGCAGCTTAGATCAAGGGGGTTATGGCTACACCTTC.

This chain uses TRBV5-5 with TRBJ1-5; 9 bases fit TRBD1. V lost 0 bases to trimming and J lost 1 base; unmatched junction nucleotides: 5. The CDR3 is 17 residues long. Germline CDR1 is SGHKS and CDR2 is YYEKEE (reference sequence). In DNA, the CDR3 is TGTGCCAGCAGCTTGGGACAGGGGGGGACGAGCAATCAGCCCCAGCATTTT. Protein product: CASSLGQGGTSNQPQHF.

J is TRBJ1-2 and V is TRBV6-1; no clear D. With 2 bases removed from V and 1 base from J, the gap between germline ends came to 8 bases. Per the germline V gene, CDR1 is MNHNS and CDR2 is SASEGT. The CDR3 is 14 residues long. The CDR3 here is CASSEREYNYGYTF. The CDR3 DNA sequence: TGTGCCAGCAGTGAACGCGAGTATAACTATGGCTACACCTTC.

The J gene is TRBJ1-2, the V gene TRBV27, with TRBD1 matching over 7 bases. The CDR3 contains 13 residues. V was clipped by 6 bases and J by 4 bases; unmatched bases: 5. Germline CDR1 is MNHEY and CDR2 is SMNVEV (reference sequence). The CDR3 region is CASSRDSIYGYTF. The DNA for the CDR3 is TGTGCCAGCAGCCGGGACAGCATCTATGGCTACACCTTC.